This TCR beta chain was identified in a study of T cells after yellow fever vaccination. For TCR, cDNA came from 5'RACE template switching, which added a universal primer site and UMIs. TCRdb fed the 5' RACE reads into MiXCR, producing one record per CDR3 protein. The sample carries 75,000 to 100,000 distinct CDR3 sequences, roughly 9% recorded once. This clonotype was counted a few times. CDR3 length: 15 amino acids. Germline CDR1 is DFQATT and CDR2 is SNEGSKA (reference sequence). Trimming took off 2 bases at V and 6 bases at J, with 19 bases between the two ends. This specimen was CD8+ T cells not binding an NS4B(214-222) dextramer, sorted from PBMCs, taken approximately 16 days after the first yellow fever vaccination. The chain joins TRBV20-1 to TRBJ1-2, with D tentatively TRBD1 (6 bases). The clonotype comes from a man aged 18 to 30 who received the YFV17D yellow fever vaccine. The CDR3 sequence: CSARSEGGPFDGYTF. The CDR3 DNA follows: TGCAGTGCTAGATCGGAGGGGGGACCTTTTGATGGCTACACCTTC.